The next 20 T cell receptor beta chains were all read from a single sample in a study of blood T cell repertoires in COVID-19. Here immunoSEQ multiplex PCR was the method, and the copy in TCRdb shows in-frame clones only, minus some. The table has tens of thousands of clones, around 85% seen once. What was sequenced was peripheral blood. These receptors all stem from a man in his sixties or seventies with acute or convalescent COVID-19.

This clone occurred a few times. The genes are TRBV13 and TRBJ1-6; 7 nucleotides align to TRBD1. CDR1 and CDR2 (germline): PRHDT, FYEKMQ (reference sequence). V lost 4 bases and J lost 8; bases outside the gene matches: 2. This CDR3 comprises 13 residues. The DNA for the CDR3 is TGTGCCAGCAGCTGGACAGGAGATTCACCCCTCCACTTT. It codes for CASSWTGDSPLHF.

CDR3: CASSLAYEQYF. As DNA, the CDR3 is TGTGCCAGCAGTCTTGCCTACGAGCAGTACTTC. The gene calls are TRBV28 and TRBJ2-7; D ambiguous. The germline gives CDR1 MDHEN, CDR2 SYDVKM. With 5 bases removed from V and 2 bases from J, the gap between germline ends came to 4 bases. This CDR3 has 11 residues.

The chain employs TRBV7-9 and TRBJ2-3, with 8 bases fitting TRBD1. The J segment lost 4 bases and the V segment lost 5 bases, leaving 8 bases of the junction unmatched. CDR1 and CDR2 from the germline V gene are SEHNR and FQNEAQ (reference sequence). This CDR3 is built from 15 residues. The CDR3 nucleotides read TGTGCCAGCAGCGCTGGACAGGGTTGGGCAGATACGCAGTATTTT. It yields the protein CASSAGQGWADTQYF.

The rearrangement joins TRBV27 to TRBJ2-3; D perhaps matches TRBD2 (6 bases). V lost 5 bases and J lost 2, with 20 bases in between. CDR1 MNHEY and CDR2 SMNVEV come from the germline V gene (reference sequence). The CDR3 loop spans 17 amino acids. This CDR3 is CASSPNSFAGNTDTQYF. The CDR3 nucleotides read TGTGCCAGCAGTCCCAATTCGTTTGCGGGGAACACAGATACGCAGTATTTT.

This sequence joins TRBV7-2 and TRBJ2-7; D gene unclear. This CDR3 comprises 13 residues. Trimming stripped 5 bases from V and 7 bases from J, with 15 bases between. Germline-derived CDR1 and CDR2 are SGHTA and FQGNSA. This CDR3 is CASSVHGPREQYF. The CDR3 DNA reads as TGTGCCAGCAGCGTCCATGGGCCCCGTGAGCAGTACTTC.

The rearrangement joins TRBV7-9 to TRBJ1-1; TRBD1 agrees at 10 bases. Looked up from germline, CDR1 is SEHNR and CDR2 is FQNEAQ (reference sequence). The V gene end was trimmed by 4 bases and the J gene end by 5 bases; junction bases not matched to a gene: 7. The CDR3 loop spans 15 amino acids. This CDR3 is CASSSRQGASTEAFF. The CDR3 region has the DNA TGTGCCAGCAGCTCAAGACAGGGGGCGAGTACTGAAGCTTTCTTT.

V gene TRBV7-3 combines with J gene TRBJ1-1; D might be TRBD1 (5 bases). Per the germline V gene, CDR1 is SGHTA and CDR2 is FQGTGA. V was clipped by 3 bases and J by 1 base, with 9 bases between them. The CDR3 loop spans 14 amino acids. The CDR3 spells CASSFGGTNTEAFF. The CDR3, as DNA: TGTGCCAGCAGCTTTGGGGGGACGAACACTGAAGCTTTCTTT.

The gene calls are TRBV18 and TRBJ1-1; D possibly corresponds to TRBD1 (6 bases). This CDR3 has 14 amino acids. Per germline, CDR1 KGHSH and CDR2 LQKENI. V was cut by 3 bases and J by 5 bases, with 13 bases left in between. CDR3 nucleotides: TGTGCCAGCTCACCCGGTGGACAGCGGACTGAAGCTTTCTTT. Translated, it gives CASSPGGQRTEAFF.

This clone was detected only once. The chain has TRBV30 and TRBJ1-3; D is unresolved. Germline CDR1 and CDR2: GTSNPN and SVGIG (reference sequence). CDR3 length: 15 amino acids. Trimming took 2 bases from V and 3 from J, leaving 14 bases between them. The CDR3 protein is CAWSRSRRDGNTIYF. CDR3 DNA sequence: TGTGCCTGGAGTCGGTCTCGGCGGGATGGAAACACCATATATTTT.

The rearrangement joins TRBV6-5 to TRBJ1-2; D gene uncertain. Between the trimmed V and J ends, which lost 4 bases and 9 bases, there was a span of 18 bases. Germline assignment: CDR1 MNHEY and CDR2 SVGAGI. The CDR3 spans 14 residues. The CDR3 loop is CASSSLSRSGSYTF. As DNA, the CDR3 is TGTGCCAGCAGTTCGCTATCCCGGAGCGGGAGCTACACCTTC.

This CDR3 reads CASSTSTGNEQFF. CDR3 sequence (DNA): TGCGCCAGCAGCACCTCGACAGGGAATGAGCAGTTCTTC. The chain couples TRBV5-1 to TRBJ2-1, with 7 nucleotides matching TRBD1. J gave up 7 bases and V 4 bases, and 5 bases lay outside the gene matches. Germline V CDR1 and CDR2: SGHRS, YFSETQ. This CDR3 is built from 13 residues.

The chain carries TRBV10-1 and TRBJ2-1; 7 nucleotides agree with TRBD2. After removal of 2 bases from V and 0 bases from J, the junction contained 1 base not matched to a gene. There are 15 residues in the CDR3. Per germline, CDR1 WNHNN and CDR2 SYGVQD (reference sequence). For the CDR3, the DNA is TGCGCCAGCAGTGAGCGCGGGAGCTCCTACAATGAGCAGTTCTTC. It translates to CASSERGSSYNEQFF.

The genes are TRBV29-1 and TRBJ2-1, with D perhaps TRBD1 (6 bases). Trimming removed 6 bases at V and 6 bases at J, with 18 bases between. CDR1 is SQVTM, CDR2 ANQGSEA, per germline. The CDR3 consists of 14 residues. The CDR3 nucleotides read TGCAGCGTCTTGCCCGAAGGCAGGGGCAATGAGCAGTTCTTC. The encoded protein is CSVLPEGRGNEQFF.

The chain couples TRBV4-1 to TRBJ2-2, with 10 bases lining up with TRBD2. Per the germline V gene, CDR1 is MGHRA and CDR2 is YSYEKL. The CDR3 length is 16 residues. With 3 bases clipped from V and 5 bases from J, the junction kept 6 bases outside the gene matches. CDR3 sequence reads: CASSQSGRAETGELFF. CDR3 bases: TGCGCCAGCAGCCAGAGCGGGAGGGCCGAAACCGGGGAGCTGTTTTTT.

V and J are TRBV6-5 and TRBJ2-7; tentatively, D is TRBD1 (5 bases). Trimming took off 7 bases at V and 2 bases at J, with 12 bases between the two ends. This CDR3 has 13 residues. Germline values: CDR1 MNHEY, CDR2 SVGAGI. CDR3 residues: CASTLDSPYEQYF. The CDR3 DNA sequence: TGTGCCAGCACCCTCGACAGTCCCTACGAGCAGTACTTC.

The chain combines TRBV29-1 with TRBJ2-1; 10 bases are shared with TRBD2. CDR3 length equals 17 residues. Trimming at V came to 3 bases and at J to 4 bases, leaving 12 bases not matched to a gene. CDR1 and CDR2 (germline): SQVTM, ANQGSEA. CDR3: CSVEGLAGAVGYNEQFF. Written as DNA, the CDR3 is TGCAGCGTTGAGGGCCTAGCGGGAGCCGTGGGATACAATGAGCAGTTCTTC.

This chain uses TRBV2 with TRBJ2-5; weak D call: TRBD1 (6 bases). CDR3 length: 12 residues. The germline gives CDR1 SNHLY, CDR2 FYNNEI. V dropped 7 bases and J dropped 5 bases, with 11 bases sitting between them. CDR3 sequence (DNA): TGTGCCAGCAATCAGGGGCGGGAGACCCAGTACTTC. Protein: CASNQGRETQYF. Filled out from reference TRBV2 and TRBJ2-5, the complete variable domain reads EPEVTQTPSHQVTQMGQEVILRCVPISNHLYFYWYRQILGQKVEFLVSFYNNEISEKSEIFDDQFSVERPDGSNFTLKIRSTKLEDSAMYFCASNQGRETQYFGPGTRLLVL.

The chain combines TRBV27 with TRBJ2-3; no clear D gene. This CDR3 comprises 16 residues. Per germline, CDR1 MNHEY and CDR2 SMNVEV (reference sequence). V lost 6 bases to trimming and J lost 0 bases, with 16 bases between them. For the CDR3, the DNA is TGTGCCAGCAGAATTATGGCGGAAGCTAGCACAGATACGCAGTATTTT. This translates into CASRIMAEASTDTQYF.

This chain connects TRBV6-1 to TRBJ1-4; 7 bases agree with TRBD1. There are 18 residues in the CDR3. CDR1 is MNHNS, CDR2 SASEGT, per germline. Trimming took 4 bases from V and 6 from J; bases not matched to a gene: 17. The CDR3 region has the DNA TGTGCCAGCAGTGGCGAGGACAGGCGAAAAAGAAGGGATGAAAAACTGTTTTTT. Translating gives CASSGEDRRKRRDEKLFF.

To note about this clone: This specimen includes other DNA sequences encoding the same CDR3. The chain uses TRBV30 and TRBJ1-3, with D uncertain. Germline assignment: CDR1 GTSNPN and CDR2 SVGIG (reference sequence). This CDR3 is built from 12 residues. V dropped 3 bases and J dropped 4 bases, with 7 bases sitting between them. CDR3 DNA: TGTGCCTGGAGCGGGGAAGGAAACACCATATATTTT. It yields the protein CAWSGEGNTIYF.